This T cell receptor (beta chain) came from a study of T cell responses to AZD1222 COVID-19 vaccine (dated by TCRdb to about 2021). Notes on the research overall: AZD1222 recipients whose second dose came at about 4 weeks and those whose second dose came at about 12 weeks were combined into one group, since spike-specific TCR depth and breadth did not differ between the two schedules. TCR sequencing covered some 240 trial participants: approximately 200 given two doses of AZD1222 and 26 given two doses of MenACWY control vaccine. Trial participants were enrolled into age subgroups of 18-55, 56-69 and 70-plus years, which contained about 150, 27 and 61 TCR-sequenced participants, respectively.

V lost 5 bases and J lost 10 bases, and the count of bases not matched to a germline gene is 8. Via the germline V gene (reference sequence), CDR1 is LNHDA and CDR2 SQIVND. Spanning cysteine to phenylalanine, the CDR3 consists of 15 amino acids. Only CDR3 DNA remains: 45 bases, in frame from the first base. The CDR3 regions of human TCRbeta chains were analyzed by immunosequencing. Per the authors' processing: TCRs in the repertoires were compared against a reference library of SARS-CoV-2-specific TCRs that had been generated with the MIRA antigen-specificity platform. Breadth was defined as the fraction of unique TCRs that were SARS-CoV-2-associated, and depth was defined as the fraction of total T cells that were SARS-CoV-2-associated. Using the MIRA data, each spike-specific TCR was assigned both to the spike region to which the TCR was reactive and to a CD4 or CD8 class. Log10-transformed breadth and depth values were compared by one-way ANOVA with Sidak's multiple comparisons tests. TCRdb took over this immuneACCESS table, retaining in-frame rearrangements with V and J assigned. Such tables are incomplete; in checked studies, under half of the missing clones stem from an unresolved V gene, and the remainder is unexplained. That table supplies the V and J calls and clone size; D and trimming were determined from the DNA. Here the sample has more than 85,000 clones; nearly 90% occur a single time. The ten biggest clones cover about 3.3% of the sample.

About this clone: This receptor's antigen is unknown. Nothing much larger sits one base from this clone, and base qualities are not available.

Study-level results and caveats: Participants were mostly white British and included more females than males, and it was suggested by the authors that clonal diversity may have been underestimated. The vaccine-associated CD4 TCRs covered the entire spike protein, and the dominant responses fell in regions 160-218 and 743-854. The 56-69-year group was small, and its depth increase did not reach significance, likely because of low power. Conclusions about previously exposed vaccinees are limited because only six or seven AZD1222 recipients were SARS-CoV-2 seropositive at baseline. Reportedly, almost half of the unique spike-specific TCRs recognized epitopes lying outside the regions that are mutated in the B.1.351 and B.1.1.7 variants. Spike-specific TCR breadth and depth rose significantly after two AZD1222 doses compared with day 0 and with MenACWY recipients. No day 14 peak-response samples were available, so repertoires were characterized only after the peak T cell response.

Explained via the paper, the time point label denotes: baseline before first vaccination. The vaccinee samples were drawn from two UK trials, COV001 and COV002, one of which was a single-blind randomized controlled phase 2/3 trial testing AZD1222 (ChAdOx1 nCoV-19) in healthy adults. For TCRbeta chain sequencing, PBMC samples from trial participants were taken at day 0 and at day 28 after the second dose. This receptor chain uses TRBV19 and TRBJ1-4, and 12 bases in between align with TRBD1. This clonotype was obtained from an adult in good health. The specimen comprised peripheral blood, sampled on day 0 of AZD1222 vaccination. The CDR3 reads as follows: CASSSGRDRGPKLFF. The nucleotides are TGTGCCAGTAGTTCAGGCCGGGACAGGGGGCCAAAACTGTTTTTT.